These 9 T cell receptor beta chains were sequenced from one sample in a study of cytomegalovirus exposure and HLA in healthy donors. The PCR had 60 Vbeta and 13 Jbeta primers. Assay: immunoSEQ multiplex PCR; the TCRdb copy retains only in-frame clones and omits some. The sample carries around 150,000 clones, about 61% recorded once. Material: PBMCs. All receptors derive from a woman aged 40 to 49 in good health and CMV-seronegative.

This clone was counted only a few times. The V and J genes are TRBV15 and TRBJ2-3; D uncertain. Trimming pared 3 bases from V and 1 base from J, leaving 11 bases between. Looked up from germline, CDR1 is LNHNV and CDR2 is YYDKDF (reference sequence). The CDR3 loop spans 15 amino acids. As DNA, the CDR3 is TGTGCCACCAGCAGTCGCGGCGGAGGCACAGATACGCAGTATTTT. Residues: CATSSRGGGTDTQYF.

V and J are TRBV27 and TRBJ2-3, with 10 bases aligning to TRBD2. The V and J ends lost 9 bases and 0 bases, in that order; junction bases with no gene match: 0. CDR3 size: 13 residues. Germline loops: CDR1 MNHEY, CDR2 SMNVEV (reference sequence). The CDR3 is CASSGGSTDTQYF. In nucleotides, the CDR3 is TGTGCCAGTAGCGGGGGGAGCACAGATACGCAGTATTTT.

The gene calls are TRBV6-6 and TRBJ1-1; D unclear. The germline gives CDR1 MNHNY, CDR2 SVGAGI (reference sequence). This CDR3 has 13 residues. Trimming cost V 7 bases and J 0 bases, with 9 bases left between them. The CDR3 bases are TGTGCCAGCAAGATGGGAGTGAACACTGAAGCTTTCTTT. Amino acid sequence: CASKMGVNTEAFF.

The V call is TRBV27, the J call TRBJ1-1; D gene unclear. CDR1 is MNHEY, CDR2 SMNVEV, per germline (reference sequence). V lost 4 bases to trimming and J lost 4 bases, with 19 bases between them. This CDR3 is built from 16 residues. CDR3 bases: TGTGCCAGCAGTTCCCTCCTCCGAGGCACGAGCACTGAAGCTTTCTTT. Protein: CASSSLLRGTSTEAFF.

This clone was seen a handful of times. V and J are TRBV23-1 and TRBJ2-7, with D possibly TRBD2 on 6 matching bases. TRBV23-1 is designated an ORF whose function remains uncertain. This CDR3 is 16 amino acids long. Trimming cost V 2 bases and J 0 bases, with 14 bases left between them. In DNA form, the CDR3 reads TGCGCCAGCAGTCAAGCCCGGTGGGGGGACTCCTACGAGCAGTACTTC. This translates into CASSQARWGDSYEQYF.

V gene TRBV9 combines with J gene TRBJ1-2; a possible D gene is TRBD1 (6 bases). The CDR3 covers 14 residues. CDR1 SGDLS and CDR2 YYNGEE come from the germline V gene. Trimming shortened V by 0 bases and J by 4 bases, and 10 bases separated the two germline ends. The CDR3 reads CASSVGGGGYGYTF. In DNA, the CDR3 is TGTGCCAGCAGCGTAGGAGGGGGTGGCTATGGCTACACCTTC.

This clone appeared a single time. The chain carries TRBV19 and TRBJ1-6; 7 bases are a match to TRBD1. The CDR3 runs to 16 residues. After removal of 10 bases from V and 0 bases from J, the junction contained 9 bases not matched to a gene. Germline V gene sequence: CDR1 LNHDA, CDR2 SQIVND (reference sequence). The CDR3 sequence is CATRQGARSYNSPLHF. CDR3 bases: TGTGCCACGAGACAGGGAGCCCGCTCCTATAATTCACCCCTCCACTTT.

The genes are TRBV7-9 and TRBJ1-4; 8 bases line up with TRBD1. CDR3 length equals 15 residues. V shed 5 bases, J shed 2 bases, and the junction held 4 bases outside the gene matches. Looked up from germline, CDR1 is SEHNR and CDR2 is FQNEAQ (reference sequence). The chain's CDR3 is CASSGNRGTNEKLFF. The CDR3 bases are TGTGCCAGCAGCGGGAACAGGGGGACTAATGAAAAACTGTTTTTT.

This clone came up once. The rearrangement joins TRBV7-9 to TRBJ2-7; TRBD1 matches at 8 bases. There are 15 residues in the CDR3. CDR1 and CDR2 (germline): SEHNR, FQNEAQ (reference sequence). Trimming removed 1 base from V and 3 bases from J; junction bases left unmatched: 5. The CDR3 DNA is TGTGCCAGCAGCTTAGGGCTGGGACAGGACTACGAGCAGTACTTC. This gives the protein CASSLGLGQDYEQYF.